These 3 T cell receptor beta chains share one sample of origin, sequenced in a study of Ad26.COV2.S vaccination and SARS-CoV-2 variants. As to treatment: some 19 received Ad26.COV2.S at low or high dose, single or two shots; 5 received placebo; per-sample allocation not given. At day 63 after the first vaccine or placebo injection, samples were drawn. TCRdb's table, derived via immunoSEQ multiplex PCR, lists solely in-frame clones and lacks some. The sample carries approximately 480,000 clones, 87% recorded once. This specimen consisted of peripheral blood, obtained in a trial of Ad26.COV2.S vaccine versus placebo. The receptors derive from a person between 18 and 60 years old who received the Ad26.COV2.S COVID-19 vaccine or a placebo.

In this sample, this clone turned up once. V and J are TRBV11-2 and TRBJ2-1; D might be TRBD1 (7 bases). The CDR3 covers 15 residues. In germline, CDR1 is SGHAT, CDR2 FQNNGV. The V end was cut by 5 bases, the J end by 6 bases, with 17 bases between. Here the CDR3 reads CASSRDRAGSNEQFF. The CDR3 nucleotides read TGTGCCAGCAGCCGAGACAGGGCGGGATCCAATGAGCAGTTCTTC.

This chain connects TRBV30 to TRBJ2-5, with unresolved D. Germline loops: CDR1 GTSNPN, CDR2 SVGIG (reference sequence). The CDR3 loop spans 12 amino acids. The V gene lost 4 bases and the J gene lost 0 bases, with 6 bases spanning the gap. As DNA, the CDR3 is TGTGCCTGGAAAGGGCACCAAGAGACCCAGTACTTC. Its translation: CAWKGHQETQYF.

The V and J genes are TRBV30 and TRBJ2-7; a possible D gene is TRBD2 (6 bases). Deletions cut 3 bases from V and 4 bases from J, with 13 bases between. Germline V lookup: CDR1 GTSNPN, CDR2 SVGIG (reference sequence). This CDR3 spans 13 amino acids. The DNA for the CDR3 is TGTGCCTGGAGCACGGGACTCGATTACGAGCAGTACTTC. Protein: CAWSTGLDYEQYF.